These 6 T cell receptor beta chains came from one sample sequenced in a study of blood T cell repertoires in COVID-19. Sequenced by immunoSEQ multiplex PCR; TCRdb stores in-frame clones only, minus some. The sample records approximately 52,000 clones, roughly 87% being singletons. Sequenced input: peripheral blood. The receptors were gathered from a human donor with active COVID-19. The donor label of this sample is uncertain.

The V and J genes are TRBV6-6 and TRBJ2-3; D is uncertain. Germline V gene sequence: CDR1 MNHNY, CDR2 SVGAGI (reference sequence). The V end lost 7 bases, the J end lost 7 bases, and 9 bases lay between the germline ends. The CDR3 totals 11 residues. CDR3 sequence (DNA): TGTGCCAGCATGATGGCAAATACGCAGTATTTT. Translation: CASMMANTQYF.

The V call is TRBV5-6, the J call TRBJ1-1; no definite D call. Germline assignment: CDR1 SGHDT and CDR2 YYEEEE. The V end lost 0 bases, the J end lost 4 bases, and 7 bases lay between the germline ends. This CDR3 region has 13 residues. The CDR3 sequence: CASSLDWPTEAFF. DNA for the CDR3: TGTGCCAGCAGCTTGGATTGGCCCACTGAAGCTTTCTTT.

The V gene is TRBV12-3 or TRBV12-4, the J gene TRBJ2-7; TRBD1 matches at 10 bases. This CDR3 region has 13 residues. After removal of 5 bases from V and 9 bases from J, the junction contained 7 bases not matched to a gene. CDR3 sequence (DNA): TGTGCCAGCAGTCTCCGGGACAGGGGATGGCAGTACTTC. This gives the protein CASSLRDRGWQYF.

The V and J genes are TRBV6-5 and TRBJ2-7; 8 bases line up with TRBD2. The germline gives CDR1 MNHEY, CDR2 SVGAGI. This CDR3 spans 14 amino acids. After removal of 7 bases from V and 2 bases from J, the junction contained 7 bases not matched to a gene. CDR3 in DNA: TGTGCCAGCACCCCCGGGGGGGGGACCTACGAGCAGTACTTC. Its protein product is CASTPGGGTYEQYF.

The V gene is TRBV21-1, the J gene TRBJ2-3; the D call in the table, TRBD1, was not verified against the DNA. TRBV21-1 is termed a pseudogene. The CDR3 contains 15 residues. CDR3: CASSKEAGGTDTQYF. The CDR3 nucleotides are TGTGCCAGCAGCAAAGAGGCAGGGGGCACAGATACGCAGTATTTT.

The chain couples TRBV2 to TRBJ1-2; weak D call: TRBD1 (5 bases). Germline CDR1 and CDR2: SNHLY and FYNNEI. Between the trimmed V and J ends, which lost 6 bases and 7 bases, there was a span of 18 bases. The CDR3 loop spans 14 amino acids. CDR3 protein: CASSRFPGMSGYTF. CDR3 nucleotides: TGTGCCAGCAGCCGATTCCCAGGGATGAGTGGCTACACCTTC. Filled out from reference TRBV2 and TRBJ1-2, the complete variable domain reads EPEVTQTPSHQVTQMGQEVILRCVPISNHLYFYWYRQILGQKVEFLVSFYNNEISEKSEIFDDQFSVERPDGSNFTLKIRSTKLEDSAMYFCASSRFPGMSGYTFGSGTRLTVV.